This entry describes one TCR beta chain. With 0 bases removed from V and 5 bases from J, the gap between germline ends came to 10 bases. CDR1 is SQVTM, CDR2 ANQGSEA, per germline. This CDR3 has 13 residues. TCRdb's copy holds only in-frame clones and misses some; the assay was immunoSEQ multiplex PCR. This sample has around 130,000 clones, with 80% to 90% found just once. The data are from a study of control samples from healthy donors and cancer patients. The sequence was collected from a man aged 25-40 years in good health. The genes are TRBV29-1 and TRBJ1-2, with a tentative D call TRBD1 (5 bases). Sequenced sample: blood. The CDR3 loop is CSVEEGVRYGYTF. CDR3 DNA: TGCAGCGTTGAAGAGGGGGTGAGGTATGGCTACACCTTC. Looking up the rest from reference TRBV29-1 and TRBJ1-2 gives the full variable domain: SAVISQKPSRDICQRGTSLTIQCQVDSQVTMMFWYRQQPGQSLTLIATANQGSEATYESGFVIDKFPISRPNLTFSTLTVSNMSPEDSSIYLCSVEEGVRYGYTFGSGTRLTVV.